These 13 T cell receptor beta chains share one sample of origin, sequenced in a study of cytomegalovirus exposure and HLA in healthy donors. PCR employed 60 Vbeta and 13 Jbeta primers. The table came from immunoSEQ multiplex PCR; TCRdb's copy has only in-frame clones and leaves some out. The sample records 150,000 or so clones, 70% to 80% being singletons. The material sequenced was PBMCs. The receptors come from a man aged 35 to 55 in good health and CMV-seropositive.

V usage is TRBV10-3 and J usage is TRBJ2-5; D unclear. The DNA matches TRBJ2-7 better at its end, which makes the J call doubtful. Germline CDR1 ENHRY, CDR2 SYGVKD. The CDR3 has 11 residues. CDR3 region: CAISELNEQYF. CDR3 coding DNA: TGTGCCATCAGTGAGCTGAACGAGCAGTACTTC.

The chain recombines TRBV5-6 with TRBJ2-4; 14 nucleotides line up with TRBD2. CDR3 size: 19 residues. Germline trimming cut 4 bases from V and 3 bases from J; bases unmatched to any gene: 12. Germline CDR1 is SGHDT and CDR2 is YYEEEE. The CDR3 nucleotides are TGTGCCAGCAGCCTACGACTAGCGGGAGGGCTCAGGGGCAAAAACATTCAGTACTTC. Its translation: CASSLRLAGGLRGKNIQYF. Based on the CDR3 plus reference TRBV5-6 and TRBJ2-4, the full variable domain is DAGVTQSPTHLIKTRGQQVTLRCSPKSGHDTVSWYQQALGQGPQFIFQYYEEEERQRGNFPDRFSGHQFPNYSSELNVNALLLGDSALYLCASSLRLAGGLRGKNIQYFGAGTRLSVL.

The rearrangement joins TRBV2 to TRBJ1-2; TRBD1 matches 7 bases. V lost 8 bases, J lost 8 bases, and 11 bases stayed unmatched. In germline, CDR1 is SNHLY, CDR2 FYNNEI. This CDR3 is built from 13 residues. CDR3: CASAGTVPGGYTF. The CDR3 DNA reads as TGTGCCAGCGCCGGGACAGTTCCTGGGGGCTACACCTTC.

The V gene is TRBV4-1, the J gene TRBJ2-1, with 9 bases lining up with TRBD1. The germline gives CDR1 MGHRA, CDR2 YSYEKL. The CDR3 loop spans 15 amino acids. After removal of 2 bases from V and 9 bases from J, the junction contained 8 bases not matched to a gene. CDR3 sequence: CASSQPGTGRREQFF. The CDR3 coding sequence is TGCGCCAGCAGCCAACCCGGGACAGGGAGGCGTGAGCAGTTCTTC.

V usage is TRBV6-4 and J usage is TRBJ2-5; no reliable D call. The end of the DNA is better explained by TRBJ2-7, so the J call may be wrong. CDR1 and CDR2 (germline): MRHNA, SNTAGT. This CDR3 is built from 12 residues. CDR3 nucleotide sequence: TGTGCCAGCAGCTCTGCCCCTTCCGAGCAGTACTTC. This encodes CASSSAPSEQYF.

V is TRBV7-2 and J is TRBJ2-7, with 8 bases that match TRBD2. Looked up from germline, CDR1 is SGHTA and CDR2 is FQGNSA. V trimming: 5 bases; J trimming: 7 bases; junction bases outside the gene matches: 10. CDR3 length: 14 residues. CDR3 residues: CASSQGIGRVEQYF. CDR3 DNA: TGTGCCAGCAGCCAGGGGATCGGGAGGGTTGAGCAGTACTTC.

As for this clone: The sample carries other DNA sequences with the same CDR3. The chain uses TRBV18 and TRBJ2-7; 10 bases agree with TRBD2. The CDR3 sequence is 15 residues long. The V and J ends lost 0 bases and 2 bases, in that order; junction bases with no gene match: 1. Germline CDR1 is KGHSH and CDR2 is LQKENI. The CDR3 bases are TGTGCCAGCTCACCACCTCTAGCGGGAGCCTACGAGCAGTACTTC. It translates to CASSPPLAGAYEQYF.

The V call is TRBV5-4, the J call TRBJ1-1; 11 positions agree with TRBD1. This CDR3 has 16 residues. Germline V lookup: CDR1 SGHNT, CDR2 YYREEE (reference sequence). V dropped 3 bases and J dropped 1; count of bases not matched to a gene: 5. In DNA, the CDR3 is TGTGCCAGCAGCTCGGACAGGGGGCGCGGGAACACTGAAGCTTTCTTT. As protein: CASSSDRGRGNTEAFF. The complete variable domain, with remaining parts taken from reference TRBV5-4 and TRBJ1-1, reads ETGVTQSPTHLIKTRGQQVTLRCSSQSGHNTVSWYQQALGQGPQFIFQYYREEENGRGNFPPRFSGLQFPNYSSELNVNALELDDSALYLCASSSDRGRGNTEAFFGQGTRLTVV.

This clone has just one count. V and J are TRBV10-3 and TRBJ1-1; D call uncertain. This CDR3 is built from 13 residues. The V and J ends lost 4 bases and 5 bases respectively, with 11 bases between them. The V gene's germline CDR1 is ENHRY and CDR2 SYGVKD. The CDR3 region has the DNA TGTGCCATCAGTGTCGGGAGAGAGACTGAAGCTTTCTTT. Residues: CAISVGRETEAFF.

The genes are TRBV5-1 and TRBJ2-3; D may be TRBD2 (5 bases). Trimming took off 4 bases at V and 2 bases at J, with 11 bases between the two ends. The germline gives CDR1 SGHRS, CDR2 YFSETQ. The CDR3 spans 14 residues. CDR3 amino acids: CASSPGSYTDTQYF. The CDR3 bases are TGCGCCAGCAGCCCGGGGTCATACACAGATACGCAGTATTTT.

The chain combines TRBV5-1 with TRBJ2-1, with 7 nucleotides matching TRBD1. Germline CDR1 and CDR2: SGHRS and YFSETQ. The CDR3 spans 15 residues. Trimming removed 1 base from V and 8 bases from J; junction bases left unmatched: 9. The CDR3 bases are TGCGCCAGCAGCTTGCCACAGGGAACAGGGGATGAGCAGTTCTTC. Residues: CASSLPQGTGDEQFF.

The chain links TRBV25-1 to TRBJ1-2; 8 bases fit TRBD1. V lost 4 bases to trimming and J lost 8 bases; unmatched junction nucleotides: 9. Germline V gene lookup returns CDR1 MGHDK and CDR2 SYGVNS. The length of the CDR3 is 14 residues. The CDR3 nucleotides are TGTGCCAGCAGTGTCACAGGGGGGGAATTCGGCTACACCTTC. It specifies CASSVTGGEFGYTF.

The rearrangement uses TRBV2 and TRBJ2-5; 9 bases are a match to TRBD1. CDR3 size: 16 residues. Trimming took 4 bases from V and 5 from J; bases not matched to a gene: 11. Looked up from germline, CDR1 is SNHLY and CDR2 is FYNNEI. The chain's CDR3 is CASSAVSPTGGETQYF. The CDR3 DNA reads as TGTGCCAGCAGTGCCGTTAGCCCGACAGGGGGGGAGACCCAGTACTTC.